This entry is about one T cell receptor beta chain. The antigen is not known. The sample holds other DNA sequences that translate to the same CDR3. The sample comes from a study of shared clonotypes between healthy human individuals. In the study overall: The donor group consisted of a couple of women and three men, aged 18 to 49. Study-level points and caveats: The authors sampled blood alone, and tissue repertoires likely differ.

The donor cohort consisted entirely of Caucasian adults residing in Nashville, Tennessee. TCRdb's table, derived via immunoSEQ multiplex PCR, lists solely in-frame clones and lacks some. The table lists millions of clones, 85% to 95% of them singletons. Germline V gene sequence: CDR1 LNHDA, CDR2 SQIVND (reference sequence). V lost 1 base and J lost 7, with 8 bases in between. This CDR3 is built from 13 residues. The J gene is TRBJ1-5, the V gene TRBV19; possibly TRBD1 for D (5 bases). Specimen: naive CD4+ T cells sorted from blood. Subset given: CD45RA+ positively selected. This clonotype was sampled from a man aged 18 to 30 in good health. CDR3 bases: TGTGCCAGTAGTATAGGGGGCGGACAGCCCCAGCATTTT. The encoded protein is CASSIGGGQPQHF.